A selection of T cell receptor beta chains follows, all from one sample in a study of neurological immune-mediated disorders. MiXCR was run by TCRdb on the 5' RACE reads, yielding one entry per CDR3 protein. The sample shows some 60,000 distinct CDR3 sequences, 3.5% to 4.5% of them seen only once. Sequenced material: PBMCs. Source of these receptors: a woman in her 50s with multiple sclerosis. The CDR3 runs from the conserved cysteine through the conserved F or W. Fields, in order: D gene, J gene, clone size, V gene, CDR3 protein, CDR3 DNA. D genes are given only for firm matches. Clone sizes are given selectively: once, few, many, or a class where the clone is expanded.

D gene: .; J gene: TRBJ2-7; clone size: few; V gene: TRBV6-2/TRBV6-3; CDR3 protein: CASSYSIFGQTYEQYF; CDR3 DNA: TGTGCCAGCAGTTACTCGATTTTTGGACAGACCTACGAGCAGTACTTC
D gene: TRBD2; J gene: TRBJ2-5; clone size: many; V gene: TRBV7-2; CDR3 protein: CASSLDGVSGIGQYF; CDR3 DNA: TGTGCCAGCAGCTTAGACGGGGTTAGCGGGATAGGCCAGTACTTC
D gene: .; J gene: TRBJ2-3; clone size: many; V gene: TRBV5-1; CDR3 protein: CASEGVGGRTDTQYF; CDR3 DNA: TGCGCCAGCGAGGGCGTTGGGGGACGCACAGATACGCAGTATTTT
D gene: TRBD2; J gene: TRBJ2-1; clone size: many; V gene: TRBV7-3; CDR3 protein: CASSLGTSGVNEQFF; CDR3 DNA: TGTGCCAGCAGCTTAGGGACTAGCGGGGTTAATGAGCAGTTCTTC
D gene: .; J gene: TRBJ1-3; clone size: many; V gene: TRBV7-3; CDR3 protein: CASSARGDVGDTIYF; CDR3 DNA: TGTGCCAGCAGCGCGCGGGGGGACGTTGGGGACACCATATATTTT
D gene: TRBD2; J gene: TRBJ2-5; clone size: many; V gene: TRBV20-1; CDR3 protein: CSARPLAGGLLSQYF; CDR3 DNA: TGCAGTGCTAGACCACTAGCGGGAGGCCTCCTGTCCCAGTACTTC
D gene: .; J gene: TRBJ1-4; clone size: many; V gene: TRBV10-3; CDR3 protein: CAISEGRGVDSNEKLFF; CDR3 DNA: TGTGCCATCAGTGAAGGTCGAGGGGTCGATAGTAATGAAAAACTGTTTTTT
D gene: TRBD1; J gene: TRBJ1-2; clone size: .; V gene: TRBV25-1; CDR3 protein: CASSAGGDYGYTF; CDR3 DNA: TGTGCCAGCAGTGCAGGGGGCGACTATGGCTACACCTTC
D gene: TRBD2; J gene: TRBJ2-1; clone size: .; V gene: TRBV20-1; CDR3 protein: CSARDTAGVNEQFF; CDR3 DNA: TGCAGTGCTAGAGATACAGCGGGAGTGAATGAGCAGTTCTTC
D gene: .; J gene: TRBJ2-7; clone size: many; V gene: TRBV5-1; CDR3 protein: CASSFGASYEQYF; CDR3 DNA: TGCGCCAGCAGCTTCGGAGCCTCCTACGAGCAGTACTTC
D gene: .; J gene: TRBJ1-2; clone size: many; V gene: TRBV6-5; CDR3 protein: CASSGGFNYGYTF; CDR3 DNA: TGTGCCAGCAGTGGGGGTTTTAACTATGGCTACACCTTC
D gene: .; J gene: TRBJ2-3; clone size: many; V gene: TRBV5-1; CDR3 protein: CASSLEGGRTDTQYF; CDR3 DNA: TGCGCCAGCAGCTTGGAAGGGGGACGCACAGATACGCAGTATTTT
D gene: .; J gene: TRBJ1-5; clone size: .; V gene: TRBV11-3; CDR3 protein: CASSRDGQPQHF; CDR3 DNA: TGTGCCAGCAGCAGGGACGGTCAGCCCCAGCATTTT
D gene: TRBD1; J gene: TRBJ2-1; clone size: .; V gene: TRBV24-1; CDR3 protein: CATSEPTGVSYNEQFF; CDR3 DNA: TGTGCCACCAGTGAGCCCACAGGGGTTTCCTACAATGAGCAGTTCTTC
D gene: .; J gene: TRBJ1-5; clone size: many; V gene: TRBV2; CDR3 protein: CASRGESQPQHF; CDR3 DNA: TGTGCCAGCAGGGGGGAAAGCCAGCCCCAGCATTTT
D gene: .; J gene: TRBJ2-5; clone size: many; V gene: TRBV24-1; CDR3 protein: CATSDPTPSGTSEETQYF; CDR3 DNA: TGTGCCACCAGTGATCCCACCCCTTCGGGAACATCAGAAGAGACCCAGTACTTC
D gene: TRBD1; J gene: TRBJ1-4; clone size: many; V gene: TRBV4-2; CDR3 protein: CASSQVRGQGATNEKLFF; CDR3 DNA: TGTGCCAGCAGCCAAGTGAGGGGACAGGGGGCAACGAATGAAAAACTGTTTTTT
D gene: .; J gene: TRBJ2-3; clone size: many; V gene: TRBV20-1; CDR3 protein: CSAETLTGTDTQYF; CDR3 DNA: TGCAGTGCCGAAACACTCACTGGTACAGATACGCAGTATTTT
D gene: TRBD1; J gene: TRBJ1-5; clone size: many; V gene: TRBV6-6; CDR3 protein: CASSYSGGRGQPQHF; CDR3 DNA: TGTGCCAGCAGTTACTCAGGGGGCAGAGGGCAGCCCCAGCATTTT
D gene: TRBD1; J gene: TRBJ2-7; clone size: few; V gene: TRBV28; CDR3 protein: CASGSTGGKSYEQYF; CDR3 DNA: TGTGCCAGCGGTAGTACAGGGGGCAAGTCCTACGAGCAGTACTTC
D gene: .; J gene: TRBJ1-2; clone size: many; V gene: TRBV20-1; CDR3 protein: CSALGPSEFKGYTF; CDR3 DNA: TGCAGTGCCCTTGGCCCCTCAGAATTCAAGGGCTACACCTTC
D gene: TRBD2; J gene: TRBJ2-3; clone size: many; V gene: TRBV20-1; CDR3 protein: CSAIAGEPDTQYF; CDR3 DNA: TGCAGTGCTATAGCGGGAGAACCAGATACGCAGTATTTT
D gene: TRBD2; J gene: TRBJ2-3; clone size: .; V gene: TRBV3-1; CDR3 protein: CASSLVSRRPGGGTQYF; CDR3 DNA: TGTGCCAGCAGCCTGGTGTCCAGACGCCCTGGCGGGGGTACGCAGTATTTT
D gene: .; J gene: TRBJ2-7; clone size: many; V gene: TRBV4-3; CDR3 protein: CASSLEVSYEQYF; CDR3 DNA: TGCGCCAGCAGCCTAGAAGTCTCCTACGAGCAGTACTTC
D gene: .; J gene: TRBJ1-1; clone size: many; V gene: TRBV5-1; CDR3 protein: CASSQQSNTEAFF; CDR3 DNA: TGCGCCAGCAGCCAACAATCGAACACTGAAGCTTTCTTT
D gene: .; J gene: TRBJ1-1; clone size: many; V gene: TRBV18; CDR3 protein: CASSPDNGNTEAFF; CDR3 DNA: TGTGCCAGCTCACCAGATAATGGGAACACTGAAGCTTTCTTT
D gene: .; J gene: TRBJ2-7; clone size: many; V gene: TRBV6-2/TRBV6-3; CDR3 protein: CASRTGTHSYEQYF; CDR3 DNA: TGTGCCAGTCGTACCGGGACACACTCCTACGAGCAGTACTTC
D gene: .; J gene: TRBJ1-1; clone size: many; V gene: TRBV4-2; CDR3 protein: CASSQSRTANTEAFF; CDR3 DNA: TGTGCCAGCAGCCAGTCCCGGACAGCGAACACTGAAGCTTTCTTT
D gene: .; J gene: TRBJ2-3; clone size: many; V gene: TRBV7-2; CDR3 protein: CASSFSGPSADTQYF; CDR3 DNA: TGTGCCAGCAGCTTTTCGGGCCCCTCGGCAGATACGCAGTATTTT
D gene: TRBD2; J gene: TRBJ2-7; clone size: few; V gene: TRBV20-1; CDR3 protein: CSARVGGRSLHEQYF; CDR3 DNA: TGCAGTGCTAGAGTGGGCGGGAGATCCCTCCACGAGCAGTACTTC
D gene: .; J gene: TRBJ2-6; clone size: many; V gene: TRBV9; CDR3 protein: CASSVVVGANVLTF; CDR3 DNA: TGTGCCAGCAGCGTAGTGGTTGGGGCCAACGTCCTGACTTTC
D gene: TRBD1; J gene: TRBJ1-2; clone size: many; V gene: TRBV12-3/TRBV12-4; CDR3 protein: CASSRQGHYGYTF; CDR3 DNA: TGTGCCAGCAGTAGACAGGGGCACTATGGCTACACCTTC
D gene: .; J gene: TRBJ2-2; clone size: .; V gene: TRBV14; CDR3 protein: CASSRWTTTGELFF; CDR3 DNA: TGTGCCAGCAGTCGGTGGACCACCACCGGGGAGCTGTTTTTT
D gene: TRBD2; J gene: TRBJ2-3; clone size: many; V gene: TRBV6-6; CDR3 protein: CASSYRQMRRGRTDTQYF; CDR3 DNA: TGTGCCAGCAGTTACAGGCAGATGCGCCGCGGGAGGACAGATACGCAGTATTTT